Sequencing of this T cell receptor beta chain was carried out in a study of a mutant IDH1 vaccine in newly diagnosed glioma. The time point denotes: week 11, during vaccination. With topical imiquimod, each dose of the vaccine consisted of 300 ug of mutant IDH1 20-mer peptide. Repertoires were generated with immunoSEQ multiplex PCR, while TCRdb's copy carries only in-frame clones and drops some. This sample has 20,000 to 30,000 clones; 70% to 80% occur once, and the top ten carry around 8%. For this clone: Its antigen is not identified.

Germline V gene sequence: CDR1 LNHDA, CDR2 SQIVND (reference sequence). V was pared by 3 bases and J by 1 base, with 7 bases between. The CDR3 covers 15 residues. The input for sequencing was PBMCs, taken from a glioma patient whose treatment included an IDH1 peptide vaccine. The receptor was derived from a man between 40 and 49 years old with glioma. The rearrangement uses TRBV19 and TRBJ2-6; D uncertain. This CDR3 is CASSIVRSGANVLTF. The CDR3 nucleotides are TGTGCCAGTAGTATTGTACGGTCTGGGGCCAACGTCCTGACTTTC.